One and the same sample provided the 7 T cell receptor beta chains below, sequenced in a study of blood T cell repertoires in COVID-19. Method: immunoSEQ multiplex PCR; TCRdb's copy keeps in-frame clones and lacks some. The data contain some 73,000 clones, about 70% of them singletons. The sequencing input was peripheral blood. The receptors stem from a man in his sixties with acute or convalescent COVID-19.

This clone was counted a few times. The CDR3, as DNA: TGTGCCAGCTCCCCAAGCGGGACGAGGATGAATTCACCCCTCCACTTT. This codes for CASSPSGTRMNSPLHF. The rearrangement uses TRBV18 and TRBJ1-6, with D tentatively TRBD1 (5 bases). Germline CDR1 is KGHSH and CDR2 is LQKENI. The CDR3 is made up of 16 amino acids. Trimming stripped 6 bases from V and 7 bases from J, with 19 bases between.

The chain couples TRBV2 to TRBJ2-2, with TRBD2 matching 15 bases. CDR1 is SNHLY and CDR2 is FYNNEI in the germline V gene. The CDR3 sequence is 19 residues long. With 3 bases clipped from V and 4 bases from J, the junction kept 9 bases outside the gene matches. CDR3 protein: CASSDLQGLAGGSTGELFF. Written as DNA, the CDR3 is TGTGCCAGCAGTGATTTACAGGGACTAGCGGGAGGTAGCACCGGGGAGCTGTTTTTT.

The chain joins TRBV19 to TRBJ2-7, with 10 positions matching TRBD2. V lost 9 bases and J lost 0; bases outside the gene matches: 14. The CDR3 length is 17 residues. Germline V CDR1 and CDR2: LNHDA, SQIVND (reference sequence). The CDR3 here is CASRQVSTSGNSYEQYF. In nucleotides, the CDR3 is TGTGCCAGCAGACAGGTCAGCACTAGCGGGAACTCCTACGAGCAGTACTTC.

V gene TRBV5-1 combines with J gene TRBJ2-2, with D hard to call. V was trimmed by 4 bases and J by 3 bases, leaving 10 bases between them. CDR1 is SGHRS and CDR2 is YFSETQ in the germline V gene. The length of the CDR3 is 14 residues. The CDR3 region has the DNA TGCGCCAGCAGCCCGGCAGGCTACACCGGGGAGCTGTTTTTT. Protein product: CASSPAGYTGELFF.

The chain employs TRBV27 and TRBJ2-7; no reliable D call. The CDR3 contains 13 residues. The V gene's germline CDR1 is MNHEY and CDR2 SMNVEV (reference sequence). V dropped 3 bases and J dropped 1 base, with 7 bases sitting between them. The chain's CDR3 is CASSFHQSYEQYF. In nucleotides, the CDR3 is TGTGCCAGCAGTTTCCACCAGTCCTACGAGCAGTACTTC.

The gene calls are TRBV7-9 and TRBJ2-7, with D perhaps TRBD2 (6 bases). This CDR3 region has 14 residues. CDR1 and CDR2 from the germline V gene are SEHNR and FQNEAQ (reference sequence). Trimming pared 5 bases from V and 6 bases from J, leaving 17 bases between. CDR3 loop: CASSPGWGVGEQYF. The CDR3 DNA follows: TGTGCCAGCAGCCCCGGGTGGGGGGTAGGCGAGCAGTACTTC.

CDR3 region: CASSPQGQGYNEQFF. CDR3 nucleotide sequence: TGCGCCAGCAGCCCTCAGGGACAGGGGTACAATGAGCAGTTCTTC. The V gene is TRBV5-1, the J gene TRBJ2-1, with 10 bases that match TRBD1. The CDR3 extends over 15 amino acids. Germline V gene sequence: CDR1 SGHRS, CDR2 YFSETQ. V lost 4 bases to trimming and J lost 4 bases; unmatched junction nucleotides: 5.